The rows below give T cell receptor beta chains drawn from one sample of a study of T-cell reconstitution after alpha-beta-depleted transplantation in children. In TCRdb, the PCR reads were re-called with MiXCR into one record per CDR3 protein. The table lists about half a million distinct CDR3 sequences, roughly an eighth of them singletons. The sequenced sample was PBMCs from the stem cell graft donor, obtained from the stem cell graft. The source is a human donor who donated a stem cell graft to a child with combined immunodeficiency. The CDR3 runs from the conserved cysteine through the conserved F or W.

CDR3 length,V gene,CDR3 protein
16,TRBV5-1,CASSLGYSGGGQPQHF
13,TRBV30,CAWESGEIGEQFF
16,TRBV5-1,CASRSSPRQNPYEQYF
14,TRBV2,CASKPTGSYNEQFF
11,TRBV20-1,CSASVTDTQYF
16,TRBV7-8,CASSLGKTGFYNEQFF
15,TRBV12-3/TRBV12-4,CASSLAGRSNSPLHF
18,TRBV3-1,CASSQGLAGVVNTGELFF
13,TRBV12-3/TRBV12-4,CASSLGTDYGYTF
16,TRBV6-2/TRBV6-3,CASSYGVGLVPETQYF
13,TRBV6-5,CASRRGPDTEAFF
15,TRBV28,CASSPSTGTFEKLFF
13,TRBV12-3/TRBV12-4,CASSQHTGYGYTF
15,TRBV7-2,CASSLNPGTLHEQYF
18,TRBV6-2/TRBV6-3,CASSYSIQRDRSYNEQFF
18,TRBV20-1,CSALTLSRTAPAGNTIYF
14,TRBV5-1,CASFTGILDNEQFF
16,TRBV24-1,CATSDPGTTNTDTQYF
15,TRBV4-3,CASSQENLWNTEAFF
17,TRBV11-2,CASSNPRDRVNTGELFF
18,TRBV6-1,CASSPIGQGLVGANVLTF
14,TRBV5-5,CASSLGGLNSPLHF
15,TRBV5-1,CASSLGQREEGEQFF
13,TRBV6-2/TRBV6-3,CASSSQETGELFF
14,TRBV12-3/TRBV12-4,CASSFRRNSYEQYF
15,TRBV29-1,CSVEPQATTYNEQFF
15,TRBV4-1,CASSQVVGMNTEAFF
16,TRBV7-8,CASSSDSFSSTDTQYF
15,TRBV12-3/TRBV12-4,CASSFLAAGGYGYTF
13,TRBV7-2,CASSKDPNYGYTF
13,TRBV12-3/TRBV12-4,CASSPGGAGTQYF
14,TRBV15,CATSGAAAQETQYF
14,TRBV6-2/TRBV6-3,CASNLQNDNSPLHF
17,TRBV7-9,CASSARISGGNTGELFF
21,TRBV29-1,CSVEFPLTGETSGSLQETQYF
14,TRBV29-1,CSVHPVAVGTEAFF
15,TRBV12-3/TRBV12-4,CASRLDRGTPQPQHF
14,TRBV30,CAWSVTGHNSPLHF
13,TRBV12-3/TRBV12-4,CASTPRSQGEQFF
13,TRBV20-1,CSAYGLAPDTQYF
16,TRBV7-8,CASSYLSGRRSYEQYF
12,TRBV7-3,CASSLIDGEQYF
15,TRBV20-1,CSARSRGGRTDTQYF
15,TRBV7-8,CASSLGIETYNEQFF
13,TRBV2,CASGTDTYNEQFF
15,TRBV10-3,CAISEPQQGTDTQYF
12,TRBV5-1,CASSFNADTQYF
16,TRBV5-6,CASSLEGISPYNEQFF
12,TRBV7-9,CASRGLGYTQYF
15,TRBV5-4,CASSLSLQPNYGYTF
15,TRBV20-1,CSASPGLADTGELFF
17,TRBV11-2,CASSLLPNESSYNEQFF
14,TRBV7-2,CASSTDSTTYEQYF
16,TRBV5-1,CASSLEDRGGTDTQYF
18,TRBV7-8,CASSLYDPGLAGSETQYF